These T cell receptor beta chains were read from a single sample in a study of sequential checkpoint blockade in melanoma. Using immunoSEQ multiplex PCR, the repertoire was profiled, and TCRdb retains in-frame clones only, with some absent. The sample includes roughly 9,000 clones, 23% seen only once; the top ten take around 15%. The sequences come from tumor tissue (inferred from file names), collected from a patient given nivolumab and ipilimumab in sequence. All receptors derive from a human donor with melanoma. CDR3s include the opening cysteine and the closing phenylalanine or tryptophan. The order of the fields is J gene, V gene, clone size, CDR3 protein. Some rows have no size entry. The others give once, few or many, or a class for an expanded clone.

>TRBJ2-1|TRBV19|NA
CASSSDRLLAGWSWEQFF
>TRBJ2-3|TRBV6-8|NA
CASSVLAGASTDTQYF
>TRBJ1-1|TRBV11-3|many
CASSLNWTPGRGTEAFF
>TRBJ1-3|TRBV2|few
CASSEEANPSGNTIYF
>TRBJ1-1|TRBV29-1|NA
CSAHRVSTEAFF
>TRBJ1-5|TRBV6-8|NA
CASVRSSNQPQHF
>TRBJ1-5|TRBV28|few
CATQDRVGPGQPQHF
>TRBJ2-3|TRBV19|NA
CASSMSGADTQYF
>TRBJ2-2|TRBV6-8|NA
CASSPIAGELFF
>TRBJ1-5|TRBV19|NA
CASSIRLNSNQPQHF